This T cell receptor beta chain derives from a study of cytomegalovirus exposure and HLA in healthy donors. Whole-study context: Drawn from HLA-typed donors, tens of millions of unique TCRs were held in an early data release.

The ends lost 0 bases at V and 2 bases at J; junction bases unmatched: 11. Germline assignment: CDR1 MNHEY and CDR2 SMNVEV (reference sequence). The CDR3 is 19 residues long. Concerning this clone itself: Its antigen remains unidentified.

The PCR made use of 60 Vbeta and 13 Jbeta primers. This table comes from immunoSEQ multiplex PCR, and its TCRdb copy is limited to in-frame clones, with some not included. Altogether approximately 140,000 clones are present, about 83% being singletons, with the ten largest covering about 1.2%. The study's findings and limits: Likely technical artifact: a cluster of highly shared sequence variants.

The sequence came from a girl aged 2 to 10 in good health and CMV-seronegative. Source material: PBMCs. The chain employs TRBV27 and TRBJ2-7; 12 bases match TRBD2. The CDR3 region is CASSLSLRLAGDRPYEQYF. CDR3 bases: TGTGCCAGCAGTTTATCGTTGAGACTAGCGGGAGACCGCCCCTACGAGCAGTACTTC.